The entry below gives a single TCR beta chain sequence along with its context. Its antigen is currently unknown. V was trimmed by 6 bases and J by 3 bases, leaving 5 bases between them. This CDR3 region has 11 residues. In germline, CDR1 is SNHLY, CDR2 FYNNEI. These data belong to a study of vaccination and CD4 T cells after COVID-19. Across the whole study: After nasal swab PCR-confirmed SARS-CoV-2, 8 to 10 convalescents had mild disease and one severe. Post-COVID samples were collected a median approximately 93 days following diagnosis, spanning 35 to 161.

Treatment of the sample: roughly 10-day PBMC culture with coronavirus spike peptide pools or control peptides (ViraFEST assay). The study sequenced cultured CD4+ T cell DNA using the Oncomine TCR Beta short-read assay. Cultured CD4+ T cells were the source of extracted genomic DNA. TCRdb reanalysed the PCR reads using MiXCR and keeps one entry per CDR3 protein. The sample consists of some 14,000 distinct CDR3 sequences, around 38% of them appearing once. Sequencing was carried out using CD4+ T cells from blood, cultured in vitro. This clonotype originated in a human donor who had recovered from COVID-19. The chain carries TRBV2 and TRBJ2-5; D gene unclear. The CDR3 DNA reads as TGTGCCAGCAGGCAGGAAGAGACCCAGTACTTC. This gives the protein CASRQEETQYF.